This TCR beta chain was obtained from a study of graft-versus-host responses after intestinal transplantation. Looking at the study overall: In this cohort, recipients had multivisceral, liver-intestinal, or isolated intestinal transplants. Recipients across the board were started on anti-thymocyte globulin induction, then kept on tacrolimus and steroids for roughly 3 years. Findings of the study overall: Across patients carrying graft-donor T cell macrochimerism, allografts held high graft-versus-host to host-versus-graft clonal ratios.

The CDR3 is made up of 13 amino acids. Looked up from germline, CDR1 is LNHDA and CDR2 is SQIVND (reference sequence). J was trimmed by 8 bases and V by 5 bases; bases with no gene match: 6. With respect to this clone: Its antigen is not identified.

TCRdb's copy holds only in-frame clones and misses some; the assay was immunoSEQ multiplex PCR. The repertoire holds fewer than 130,000 clones, with around 95% as singletons. The clonotype comes from a human donor who received an intestinal transplant. Sequenced material: unstimulated CD8+ T cells sorted from spleen or lymph node cells, taken before intestinal transplant. This chain links TRBV19 with TRBJ2-1; 7 positions agree with TRBD2. CDR3 protein: CASSGGLFYEQFF. CDR3 DNA: TGTGCCAGTAGTGGGGGACTATTCTATGAGCAGTTCTTC.